Below, 32 T cell receptor beta chains from the same sample are listed, as sequenced in a study of molecular identifiers for immune sequencing clone quantification. Each CDR3 protein is one row after TCRdb ran MiXCR on the PCR reads. This sample has hundreds of thousands of distinct CDR3 sequences, with approximately 24% found just once. The specimen sequenced was naive CD8+ T cells from blood, with Jurkat cell RNA spiked in. Subset described: FACS-sorted CD8+CD4-CCR7+CD45RA+ naive T cells. Every receptor here comes from a human donor in good health. Some libraries in this study had Jurkat cell RNA spiked in.

This clonotype was seen just once. A read error may explain this, as a much larger clone is one base away. This rearrangement joins TRBV6-5 to TRBJ2-7, with a tentative D call TRBD2 (6 bases). This CDR3 is 14 amino acids long. Germline CDR1 and CDR2: MNHEY and SVGAGI. CDR3 DNA sequence: TGTGCCAGCAGTTACTCGCGGGGAGGCTACGAGCGGTACTTC. This translates into CASSYSRGGYERYF.

V usage is TRBV30 and J usage is TRBJ2-5, with D possibly TRBD2 on 6 matching bases. V was cut by 0 bases and J by 9 bases, with 14 bases left in between. Germline V CDR1 and CDR2: GTSNPN, SVGIG (reference sequence). This CDR3 is built from 13 residues. The CDR3 DNA is TGTGCCTGGAGTGTACAGCCTCGGGAGCCCCAGTACTTC. Translation: CAWSVQPREPQYF.

This sequence joins TRBV19 and TRBJ2-7, with 7 bases that match TRBD2. The CDR3 has 15 residues. Germline V gene sequence: CDR1 LNHDA, CDR2 SQIVND (reference sequence). V shed 3 bases, J shed 3 bases, and the junction held 8 bases outside the gene matches. The CDR3 nucleotides read TGTGCCAGTAGTATCACTGGCGGGAGTATCTACGAGCAGTACTTC. As protein: CASSITGGSIYEQYF.

This rearrangement joins TRBV5-1 to TRBJ2-1; 12 bases fit TRBD2. The CDR3 is made up of 16 amino acids. Germline V lookup: CDR1 SGHRS, CDR2 YFSETQ. J was trimmed by 2 bases and V by 3 bases; bases with no gene match: 3. The CDR3 DNA sequence: TGCGCCAGCAGCTGGACTAGCGGGAACCCCTACAATGAGCAGTTCTTC. Protein sequence: CASSWTSGNPYNEQFF.

The gene calls are TRBV7-8 and TRBJ1-2; D unclear. V dropped 1 base and J dropped 2 bases, with 11 bases sitting between them. Germline V gene sequence: CDR1 SGHVS, CDR2 FQNEAQ. The CDR3 consists of 15 residues. CDR3 sequence reads: CASSLDGEENYGYTF. CDR3 in DNA: TGTGCCAGCAGCTTAGACGGGGAAGAGAACTATGGCTACACCTTC.

This clonotype was observed many times. The chain is built from TRBV7-9 and TRBJ2-7; the D gene is possibly TRBD1 (6 bases). The CDR3 is 13 amino acids. Germline loops: CDR1 SEHNR, CDR2 FQNEAQ (reference sequence). Between the trimmed V and J ends, which lost 5 bases and 2 bases, there was a span of 10 bases. CDR3 DNA sequence: TGTGCCAGCAGCGCCGAGGGGGCCTACGAGCAGTACTTC. Amino acid sequence: CASSAEGAYEQYF.

This clonotype was counted ten times or more. The J gene is TRBJ2-3, the V gene TRBV9, with TRBD2 matching 7 bases. In germline, CDR1 is SGDLS, CDR2 YYNGEE. After removal of 7 bases from V and 3 bases from J, the junction contained 14 bases not matched to a gene. The CDR3 loop spans 16 amino acids. CDR3: CASAETDWRGTDTQYF. The CDR3 DNA reads as TGTGCCAGCGCCGAGACCGATTGGCGGGGGACAGATACGCAGTATTTT.

This clonotype was seen many times. The V and J genes are TRBV7-9 and TRBJ2-3; 7 nucleotides match TRBD2. J was trimmed by 0 bases and V by 0 bases; bases with no gene match: 3. Germline V gene lookup returns CDR1 SEHNR and CDR2 FQNEAQ (reference sequence). The CDR3 is made up of 16 amino acids. CDR3 nucleotide sequence: TGTGCCAGCAGCTTAGCGGTCGGGAGGAGCACAGATACGCAGTATTTT. It encodes CASSLAVGRSTDTQYF.

This clonotype has at least ten counts. This rearrangement joins TRBV29-1 to TRBJ2-2; 7 nucleotides agree with TRBD2. The CDR3 covers 14 residues. The trim removed 5 bases at V and 0 bases at J, leaving 3 bases unmatched. CDR1 is SQVTM and CDR2 is ANQGSEA in the germline V gene. This chain's CDR3 is CSVIAGANTGELFF. The DNA for the CDR3 is TGCAGCGTTATAGCGGGCGCGAACACCGGGGAGCTGTTTTTT.

This clonotype was counted a few times. The chain carries TRBV27 and TRBJ2-5; TRBD1 might be the D (6 bases). This CDR3 has 16 amino acids. Trimming took 3 bases from V and 2 from J, leaving 16 bases between them. The V gene's germline CDR1 is MNHEY and CDR2 SMNVEV (reference sequence). The DNA for the CDR3 is TGTGCCAGCAGTTTCTTGGCAGGGACACCGCAAGAGACCCAGTACTTC. This translates into CASSFLAGTPQETQYF.

The chain uses TRBV11-2 and TRBJ2-1; 9 bases align to TRBD1. Germline V gives CDR1 SGHAT, CDR2 FQNNGV. Trimming at V came to 1 base and at J to 0 bases, leaving 13 bases not matched to a gene. The CDR3 extends over 20 amino acids. CDR3 sequence: CASSLVFGQGLGSSYNEQFF. CDR3 DNA: TGTGCCAGCAGCTTAGTGTTCGGACAGGGGTTGGGAAGCTCCTACAATGAGCAGTTCTTC.

V and J are TRBV19 and TRBJ2-7; TRBD2 might be the D (6 bases). The CDR3 consists of 15 residues. V was trimmed by 1 base and J by 4 bases, leaving 14 bases between them. CDR1 and CDR2 (germline): LNHDA, SQIVND (reference sequence). The CDR3 DNA is TGTGCCAGTAGTATAGGAGGAGGGTCTTTATACGAGCAGTACTTC. It is translated as CASSIGGGSLYEQYF.

This chain joins TRBV20-1 and TRBJ2-1, with D perhaps TRBD2 (6 bases). Germline assignment: CDR1 DFQATT and CDR2 SNEGSKA (reference sequence). The germline V and J ends were trimmed by 1 base and 14 bases, with 18 bases remaining between them. The CDR3 runs to 13 residues. CDR3 sequence: CSARGPSATGEFF. CDR3 nucleotide sequence: TGCAGTGCTAGAGGCCCTAGCGCCACGGGAGAGTTCTTC.

CDR3 residues: CASSLEITGGANDEQFF. The CDR3 coding sequence is TGTGCCAGCAGCTTAGAGATCACAGGGGGCGCGAATGATGAGCAGTTCTTC. This sequence joins TRBV7-9 and TRBJ2-1, with TRBD1 matching over 9 bases. The CDR3 is made up of 17 amino acids. Trimming removed 1 base from V and 8 bases from J; junction bases left unmatched: 12. CDR1 and CDR2 (germline): SEHNR, FQNEAQ (reference sequence).

This clonotype was detected ten times or more. This chain joins TRBV6-2 or TRBV6-3 and TRBJ1-1; unclear D gene. V shed 2 bases and J shed 1 base, with 8 bases lying between them. The CDR3 consists of 14 residues. Germline values: CDR1 MNHEY, CDR2 SVGEGT. The CDR3 spells CASSYPNPNTEAFF. CDR3 nucleotide sequence: TGTGCCAGCAGTTACCCAAACCCGAACACTGAAGCTTTCTTT.

This clonotype was seen repeatedly, ten times or more. This rearrangement joins TRBV7-9 to TRBJ2-3; D not resolved. CDR1 SEHNR and CDR2 FQNEAQ come from the germline V gene (reference sequence). The V end lost 2 bases, the J end lost 2 bases, and 11 bases lay between the germline ends. The CDR3 extends over 15 amino acids. In DNA form, the CDR3 reads TGTGCCAGCAGCTTATTAGAGACCGTCACAGATACGCAGTATTTT. Amino acids: CASSLLETVTDTQYF.

This clonotype has a count of ten or more. The J gene is TRBJ2-3, the V gene TRBV20-1, with D tentatively TRBD1 or TRBD2 (6 bases each). Germline CDR1 DFQATT, CDR2 SNEGSKA (reference sequence). Trimming cost V 6 bases and J 11 bases, with 15 bases left between them. The CDR3 runs to 11 residues. The CDR3 DNA sequence: TGCAGTGCCAATACCGGGGGCCAGCAGTATTTT. As protein: CSANTGGQQYF.

The V and J genes are TRBV20-1 and TRBJ2-7, with a tentative D call TRBD1 (5 bases). The CDR3 is 20 residues long. V was trimmed by 1 base and J by 3 bases, leaving 31 bases between them. Germline CDR1 reads DFQATT; CDR2 reads SNEGSKA (reference sequence). The CDR3 here is CSARGSTEILHQPIIYEQYF. The CDR3 DNA is TGCAGTGCTAGAGGTTCGACAGAAATTCTCCACCAACCTATAATCTACGAGCAGTACTTC.

V is TRBV6-2 or TRBV6-3 and J is TRBJ2-1; 9 bases map to TRBD2. The CDR3 is made up of 16 amino acids. From germline, CDR1 is MNHEY and CDR2 SVGEGT. Trimming at V came to 2 bases and at J to 8 bases, leaving 10 bases not matched to a gene. CDR3 DNA sequence: TGTGCCAGCAGTTACGGGCGAAGCGGGGGGACTTATGAGCAGTTCTTC. Translation gives CASSYGRSGGTYEQFF.

As to this clonotype: The junction differs from germline at one of its ends, possibly a read error. This chain uses TRBV5-3 with TRBJ1-2, with D uncertain. TRBV5-3 is classed as an ORF, of uncertain function. This CDR3 contains 15 residues. DNA of the CDR3: TGTGCCAGCAGCCACTCACGAGTAATTAACTATGGCCACACCTTC. It encodes CASSHSRVINYGHTF.

This clonotype has only a few counts. The CDR3 sequence: CASSLGVAGASNIQYF. In nucleotides, the CDR3 is TGTGCCAGCAGTTTAGGGGTAGCGGGAGCATCCAACATTCAGTACTTC. The rearrangement joins TRBV27 to TRBJ2-4; 9 bases are a match to TRBD2. Looked up from germline, CDR1 is MNHEY and CDR2 is SMNVEV (reference sequence). V trimming: 2 bases; J trimming: 7 bases; junction bases outside the gene matches: 9. The CDR3 length is 16 residues.

This chain joins TRBV7-9 and TRBJ2-7, with 9 bases that match TRBD1. CDR1 and CDR2 from the germline V gene are SEHNR and FQNEAQ (reference sequence). Unmatched junction bases numbered 14, after V lost 5 bases and J lost 3 bases. This CDR3 has 17 residues. The chain's CDR3 is CASSPRDRVGNVYEQYF. For the CDR3, the DNA is TGTGCCAGCAGCCCCCGGGACAGGGTAGGTAACGTCTACGAGCAGTACTTC.

Notes on this clonotype: A read error is likely, as this CDR3 ends without the conserved phenylalanine or tryptophan. This chain joins TRBV23-1 and TRBJ2-7; possibly TRBD2 for D (5 bases). TRBV23-1 carries the ORF label, with uncertain function. The CDR3 runs 12 residues. Trimming stripped 1 base from V and 6 bases from J, with 7 bases between. The CDR3 bases are TGCGCCAGCAGTCAATTAGAGGGCGAGCAGTACTAC. It codes for CASSQLEGEQYY.

This clonotype has ten or more counts. The chain employs TRBV10-2 and TRBJ1-1; 8 nucleotides line up with TRBD1. CDR1 and CDR2 from the germline V gene are WSHSY and SAAADI. The junction had 5 bases not matched to a gene; V was cut back by 0 bases and J by 5 bases. This CDR3 is built from 15 residues. CDR3 sequence reads: CASSESRTGNTEAFF. In DNA, the CDR3 is TGCGCCAGCAGTGAGTCCCGGACAGGGAATACTGAAGCTTTCTTT.

The V and J genes are TRBV4-3 and TRBJ2-2; the match to TRBD2 covers 7 bases. CDR3 length: 19 amino acids. From germline, CDR1 is LGHNA and CDR2 YSLEER. J lost 7 bases, V lost 0 bases, and 17 bases had no gene match. The CDR3 is CASSQDSELVSGIHGELFF. The DNA for the CDR3 is TGCGCCAGCAGCCAAGATTCGGAACTAGTGAGCGGGATACACGGGGAGCTGTTTTTT.

V and J are TRBV20-1 and TRBJ2-2; no clear D gene. Germline V lookup: CDR1 DFQATT, CDR2 SNEGSKA (reference sequence). The CDR3 sequence is 15 residues long. V lost 3 bases and J lost 3, with 14 bases in between. The CDR3 nucleotides read TGCAGTGCTAGGGGCCTCGAAGGTTACACCGGGGAGCTGTTTTTT. Translation: CSARGLEGYTGELFF.

This clonotype has just one count. The chain employs TRBV28 and TRBJ2-1, with TRBD1 as a possible D gene (6 bases). The germline gives CDR1 MDHEN, CDR2 SYDVKM. Trimming shortened V by 2 bases and J by 7 bases, and 9 bases separated the two germline ends. This CDR3 spans 13 amino acids. Here the CDR3 reads CASSLVRGNEQFF. In nucleotides, the CDR3 is TGTGCCAGCAGTTTAGTAAGGGGGAATGAGCAGTTCTTC.

As for this clonotype: A much larger clonotype is one base distant, so this may be a read error. The V gene is TRBV27, the J gene TRBJ2-3, with D perhaps matching TRBD1 or TRBD2 (5 bases each). V was cut by 5 bases and J by 6 bases, with 18 bases left in between. The germline V gene has CDR1 MNHEY and CDR2 SMNVEV (reference sequence). This CDR3 comprises 15 residues. CDR3 DNA sequence: TGTGCCAGCAGTAAACCGGGACCAGATGTCGATACGCAGTATTTT. Encoded protein: CASSKPGPDVDTQYF.

Details on this clonotype: This clone may be a read error of a much larger clone one base away. The V call is TRBV12-3 or TRBV12-4, the J call TRBJ2-2; TRBD1 aligns across 10 bases. The CDR3 totals 15 residues. The CDR3, as DNA: TGTGCCAGCAGTCCCGGACAGGGGGACACCGGGGAGCTGTCTTTT. Encoded protein: CASSPGQGDTGELSF.

A few counts support this clonotype. Germline and junction disagree at one end, which may indicate a read error. The chain carries TRBV4-1 and TRBJ2-5, with no clear D. In germline, CDR1 is MGHRA, CDR2 YSYEKL. The CDR3 totals 15 residues. CDR3 in DNA: TGCGCCAGCAGCCCCGGCGCCAGCACGCAAGAGCCCCAGTACTTC. It codes for CASSPGASTQEPQYF.

The chain joins TRBV13 to TRBJ2-5, with 13 bases matching TRBD2. Germline V lookup: CDR1 PRHDT, CDR2 FYEKMQ (reference sequence). This CDR3 is 14 amino acids long. The CDR3 here is CATGTSGEQETQYF. The CDR3 DNA reads TGTGCTACCGGGACTAGCGGGGAGCAAGAGACCCAGTACTTC.

The gene calls are TRBV6-2 or TRBV6-3 and TRBJ2-1; D is uncertain. CDR1 and CDR2 (germline): MNHEY, SVGEGT. Trimming removed 7 bases from V and 4 bases from J, with 17 bases in between. This CDR3 has 15 residues. CDR3 bases: TGTGCCAGCACCCCAATTCCGGCAGCATACAATGAGCAGTTCTTC. It codes for CASTPIPAAYNEQFF.